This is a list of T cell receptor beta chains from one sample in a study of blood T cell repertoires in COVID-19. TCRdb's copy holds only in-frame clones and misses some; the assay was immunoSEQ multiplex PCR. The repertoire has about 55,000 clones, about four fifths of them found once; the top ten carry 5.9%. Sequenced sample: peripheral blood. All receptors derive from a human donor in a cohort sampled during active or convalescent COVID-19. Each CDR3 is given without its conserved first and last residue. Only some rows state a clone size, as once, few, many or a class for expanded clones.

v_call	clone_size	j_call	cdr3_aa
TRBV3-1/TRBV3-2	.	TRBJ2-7	ASSPPGGGTYEQY
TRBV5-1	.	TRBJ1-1	ASSSTGGAGDTEAF
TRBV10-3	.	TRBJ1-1	ATQGARDNTEAF
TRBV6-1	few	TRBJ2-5	ASSGGLAGGLGETQY
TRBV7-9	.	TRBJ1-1	ASSPGTGSTEAF
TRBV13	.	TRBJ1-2	ASSPTRTLTMINYGYT
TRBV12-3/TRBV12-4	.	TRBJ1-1	ASSLRLEAF
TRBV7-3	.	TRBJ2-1	ASSPLAGGPNEQF
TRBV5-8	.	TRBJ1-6	ASSSRQIQGDSPLH
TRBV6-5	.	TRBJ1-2	ASAGGLKGYT
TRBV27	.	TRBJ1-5	ASSPEHATGTQPQH
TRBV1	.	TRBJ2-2	TSSQVGARNTGELF
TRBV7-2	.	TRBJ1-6	ASSYFRVDSPLH
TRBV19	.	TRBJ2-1	ASRDPGGPDNEQF
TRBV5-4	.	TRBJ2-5	ASSETGTKQETQY
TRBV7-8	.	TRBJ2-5	ASSLSYPGQGAETQY
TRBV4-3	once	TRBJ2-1	ASSQDPLAGGNEQF
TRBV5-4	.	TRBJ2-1	ASSPGTGTYNEQF
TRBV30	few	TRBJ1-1	AWAGTENTEAF
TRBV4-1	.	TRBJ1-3	ASSDVGVGRSGNTIY
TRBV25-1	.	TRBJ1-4	ASGTSGTGSATNEKLF
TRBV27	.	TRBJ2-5	ASSLKPRTSGGRETQY
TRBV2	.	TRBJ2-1	ASSLVPNEQF
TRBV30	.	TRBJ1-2	ACRIYGYT
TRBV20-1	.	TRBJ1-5	SASGGKSQPQH
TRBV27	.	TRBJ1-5	ASSLAGTVVQPQH
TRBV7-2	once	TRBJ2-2	ASSLGPSGGASGELF
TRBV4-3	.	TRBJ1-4	ASSQVGVGTGEKLF
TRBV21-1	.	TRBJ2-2	ASSKWEGTGELF
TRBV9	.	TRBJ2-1	ASSPRQGSYNEQF
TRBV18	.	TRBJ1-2	ASSPGQLKDGYT
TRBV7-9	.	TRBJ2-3	ASSLNSGGATDTQY
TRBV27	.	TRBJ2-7	ASSLTYVGGTGSYEQY
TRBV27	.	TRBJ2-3	ASLDSGQGTDTQY
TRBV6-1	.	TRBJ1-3	ASSGGWREPGNTIY
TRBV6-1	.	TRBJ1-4	ASSESGVREKLF
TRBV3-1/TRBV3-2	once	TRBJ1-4	ASSQGGLTGGRNEKLF
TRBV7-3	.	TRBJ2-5	ASSPRVQETQY
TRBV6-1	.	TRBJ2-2	ASSDRPGLAGGRNTGELF
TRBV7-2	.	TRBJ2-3	ASSLDPRLAGGDGTQY
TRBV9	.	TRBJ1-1	ASSVGGTKGSAF
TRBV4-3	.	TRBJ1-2	ASSQDGQGSGYT
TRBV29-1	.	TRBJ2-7	SVDRGHSEQY
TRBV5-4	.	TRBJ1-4	ASSSGTGTEKLF
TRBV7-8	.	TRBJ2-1	ASSLDRGAYNEQF
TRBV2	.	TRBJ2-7	ASNLAGGQYEQY
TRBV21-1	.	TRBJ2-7	ASNSRQTRSYEQY
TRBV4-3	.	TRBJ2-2	ASSQAASTGTGELF
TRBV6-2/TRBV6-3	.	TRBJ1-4	ASSLDRGGEKLF
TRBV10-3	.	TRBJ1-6	AISVLGGNSPLH
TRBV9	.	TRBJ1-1	ASSAGGRTRTEAF
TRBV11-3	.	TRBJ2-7	ASSLGGQGLHEQY